A selection of T cell receptor beta chains follows, all from one sample in a study of blood T cell repertoires in COVID-19. Method: immunoSEQ multiplex PCR; TCRdb's copy keeps in-frame clones and lacks some. The table records about 90,000 clones, about nine tenths of them present only once. Material: peripheral blood. These receptor sequences come from a man aged 50-59 years with acute or convalescent COVID-19. Each CDR3 is given with its conserved first and last residue. The D gene is left open where the match is weak. Clone size, where shown, is once, few, many, or a class for clones that have expanded.

d_call: -
j_call: TRBJ1-1
clone_size: once
v_call: TRBV18
cdr3_nt: TGTGCCAGCTCACCTATCAGGGACACTGAAGCTTTCTTT
cdr3_aa: CASSPIRDTEAFF

d_call: -
j_call: TRBJ1-2
clone_size: -
v_call: TRBV10-3
cdr3_nt: TGTGCCATCAGGGGGGGGGATAACTATGGCTACACCTTC
cdr3_aa: CAIRGGDNYGYTF

d_call: TRBD1
j_call: TRBJ1-1
clone_size: -
v_call: TRBV5-6
cdr3_nt: TGTGCCAGCAGCTTTAATACCGGGACAGGTAACACTGAAGCTTTCTTT
cdr3_aa: CASSFNTGTGNTEAFF

d_call: -
j_call: TRBJ2-2
clone_size: -
v_call: TRBV7-2
cdr3_nt: TGTGCCAGCAGCTACCCTATCGGCGGGGAGCTGTTTTTT
cdr3_aa: CASSYPIGGELFF

d_call: TRBD1
j_call: TRBJ1-2
clone_size: few
v_call: TRBV7-8
cdr3_nt: TGTGCCAGCAGCAGGACAGGGGTGAGCGGCTACACCTTC
cdr3_aa: CASSRTGVSGYTF

d_call: TRBD2
j_call: TRBJ2-3
clone_size: once
v_call: TRBV27
cdr3_nt: TGTGCCGGCAAATCCCAAAGCGGGAGGACCGCCTTAGTAAATACGCAGTATTTT
cdr3_aa: CAGKSQSGRTALVNTQYF

d_call: TRBD1
j_call: TRBJ2-6
clone_size: -
v_call: TRBV19
cdr3_nt: TGTGCCAGGGGACAGGGTGAAGGGGCCAACGTCCTGACTTTC
cdr3_aa: CARGQGEGANVLTF

d_call: TRBD2
j_call: TRBJ2-3
clone_size: once
v_call: TRBV11-3
cdr3_nt: TGTGCCAGCAGCTTGGGACTAGCGGGAACCACAGATACGCAGTATTTT
cdr3_aa: CASSLGLAGTTDTQYF

d_call: -
j_call: TRBJ1-4
clone_size: -
v_call: TRBV19
cdr3_nt: TGTGCCAGTAGACCAGGACACATCGGCGTTGAAAAACTGTTTTTT
cdr3_aa: CASRPGHIGVEKLFF

d_call: -
j_call: TRBJ2-3
clone_size: once
v_call: TRBV19
cdr3_nt: TGTGCCAGTAGTATCTGGAGGGAAACGGATACGCAGTATTTT
cdr3_aa: CASSIWRETDTQYF

d_call: TRBD1
j_call: TRBJ2-7
clone_size: -
v_call: TRBV3-1/TRBV3-2
cdr3_nt: TGTGCCAGCAGCCACCCGGGACAGGGGGAATACGAGCAGTACTTC
cdr3_aa: CASSHPGQGEYEQYF

d_call: -
j_call: TRBJ1-2
clone_size: -
v_call: TRBV4-1
cdr3_nt: TGCGCCAGCAGCCAAGATTTGGGGGCGGGCTATGGCTACACCTTC
cdr3_aa: CASSQDLGAGYGYTF

d_call: TRBD1
j_call: TRBJ2-2
clone_size: -
v_call: TRBV5-4
cdr3_nt: TGTGCCAGCAGCTCCAACTACAGGGGCACCGGGGAGCTGTTTTTT
cdr3_aa: CASSSNYRGTGELFF

d_call: TRBD2
j_call: TRBJ2-5
clone_size: once
v_call: TRBV3-1/TRBV3-2
cdr3_nt: TGTGCCAGCACCTCACTAGCGGGAGGGAAGGAGACCCAGTACTTC
cdr3_aa: CASTSLAGGKETQYF

d_call: TRBD1
j_call: TRBJ1-2
clone_size: few
v_call: TRBV30
cdr3_nt: TGTGCCTGGAGTAGGGGAGGGACAGGGGGATCAGTCTATGGCTACACCTTC
cdr3_aa: CAWSRGGTGGSVYGYTF

d_call: TRBD2
j_call: TRBJ2-5
clone_size: -
v_call: TRBV27
cdr3_nt: TGTGCCAGCAGTTTATGGTCTAGCGGCCTACCTAAAGAGACCCAGTACTTC
cdr3_aa: CASSLWSSGLPKETQYF

d_call: TRBD2
j_call: TRBJ2-3
clone_size: once
v_call: TRBV5-1
cdr3_nt: TGCGCCAGCAGCCGGGGGACTAGCGGTAGCACAGATACGCAGTATTTT
cdr3_aa: CASSRGTSGSTDTQYF

d_call: -
j_call: TRBJ2-5
clone_size: -
v_call: TRBV29-1
cdr3_nt: TGCAGCGTCAGGGATTTGGAGACCCAGTACTTC
cdr3_aa: CSVRDLETQYF

d_call: TRBD1
j_call: TRBJ1-1
clone_size: -
v_call: TRBV9
cdr3_nt: TGTGCCAGCAGCGTAGCCCTCGACAGGGGGCAAGGTGAAGCTTTCTTT
cdr3_aa: CASSVALDRGQGEAFF

d_call: -
j_call: TRBJ2-1
clone_size: -
v_call: TRBV5-5
cdr3_nt: TGTGCCAGCAGCTTTCTTAGGGGTCAGAGCTCCTACAATGAGCAGTTCTTC
cdr3_aa: CASSFLRGQSSYNEQFF

d_call: TRBD2
j_call: TRBJ2-7
clone_size: -
v_call: TRBV5-1
cdr3_nt: TGCGCCAGCAGCTTGGAAGGACTAGCGGGTAACGAGCAGTACTTC
cdr3_aa: CASSLEGLAGNEQYF

d_call: -
j_call: TRBJ1-2
clone_size: once
v_call: TRBV5-1
cdr3_nt: TGCGCCAGCAGCTTGGAGGTGGGCGGCTACACCTTC
cdr3_aa: CASSLEVGGYTF

d_call: -
j_call: TRBJ1-4
clone_size: -
v_call: TRBV20-1
cdr3_nt: TGCAGTGCTAGTTACGGTGCAACTAATGAAAAACTGTTTTTT
cdr3_aa: CSASYGATNEKLFF

d_call: -
j_call: TRBJ2-3
clone_size: -
v_call: TRBV18
cdr3_nt: TGTGCCAGCTCACGGTCTAACACAGATACGCAGTATTTT
cdr3_aa: CASSRSNTDTQYF

d_call: -
j_call: TRBJ1-1
clone_size: -
v_call: TRBV18
cdr3_nt: TGTGCCAGCTCACCAGGGCCCCGAACAGCCAACACTGAAGCTTTCTTT
cdr3_aa: CASSPGPRTANTEAFF

d_call: TRBD1
j_call: TRBJ2-7
clone_size: -
v_call: TRBV28
cdr3_nt: TGTGCCAGCAGTTTGGGAACCGGGACAGGGGTTAAACGGGTGCAGTACTTC
cdr3_aa: CASSLGTGTGVKRVQYF

d_call: TRBD1
j_call: TRBJ1-3
clone_size: -
v_call: TRBV5-1
cdr3_nt: TGCGCCAGCAGCAGGACAGGGGGCAATCTCCGCTCTGGAAACACCATATATTTT
cdr3_aa: CASSRTGGNLRSGNTIYF

d_call: TRBD2
j_call: TRBJ2-1
clone_size: -
v_call: TRBV2
cdr3_nt: TGTGCCAGCAGTGTGGGGGTCGCGGGAGGAAATGAGCAGTTCTTC
cdr3_aa: CASSVGVAGGNEQFF

d_call: -
j_call: TRBJ2-3
clone_size: -
v_call: TRBV9
cdr3_nt: TGTGCCAGCAGCGTAGGACGGCGGGAATTTTCAGATACGCAGTATTTT
cdr3_aa: CASSVGRREFSDTQYF

d_call: -
j_call: TRBJ2-1
clone_size: -
v_call: TRBV5-1
cdr3_nt: TGCGCCAGCAGCCGAAATCGGGAGAATGAGCAGTTCTTC
cdr3_aa: CASSRNRENEQFF

d_call: -
j_call: TRBJ1-2
clone_size: -
v_call: TRBV3-1/TRBV3-2
cdr3_nt: TGTGCCAGCAGCGACAGATATTATGGCTACACCTTC
cdr3_aa: CASSDRYYGYTF

d_call: -
j_call: TRBJ2-1
clone_size: many
v_call: TRBV10-3
cdr3_nt: TGTGCCATCAGTGAGTCTGGGCTCACCCCCTACAATGAGCAGTTCTTC
cdr3_aa: CAISESGLTPYNEQFF

d_call: -
j_call: TRBJ2-5
clone_size: -
v_call: TRBV6-5
cdr3_nt: TGTGCCAGCAGGGGGGGTCAAGAGACCCAGTACTTC
cdr3_aa: CASRGGQETQYF

d_call: TRBD2
j_call: TRBJ2-1
clone_size: -
v_call: TRBV19
cdr3_nt: TGTGCCAGCTCTGGGGCACCAGCGGGAGTAATAGGGGCCTACAATGAGCAGTTCTTC
cdr3_aa: CASSGAPAGVIGAYNEQFF

d_call: -
j_call: TRBJ2-7
clone_size: -
v_call: TRBV30
cdr3_nt: TGTGCCTGGAGTCCTTCGCGTACTTCGAATACCTACGAGCAGTACTTC
cdr3_aa: CAWSPSRTSNTYEQYF

d_call: TRBD1
j_call: TRBJ1-2
clone_size: -
v_call: TRBV6-4
cdr3_nt: TGTGCCAGCAGACCCGCTCAGGGGGCCTATGGCTACACCTTC
cdr3_aa: CASRPAQGAYGYTF

d_call: TRBD1
j_call: TRBJ2-5
clone_size: -
v_call: TRBV5-1
cdr3_nt: TGCGCCAGCAGTTCCGGGACAGGGCAGGAGACCCAGTACTTC
cdr3_aa: CASSSGTGQETQYF

d_call: TRBD1
j_call: TRBJ1-4
clone_size: few
v_call: TRBV19
cdr3_nt: TGTGCCAGTAGTGCCGCTCTGGGACAGCCCTTAAAGGAAAAACTGTTTTTT
cdr3_aa: CASSAALGQPLKEKLFF

d_call: TRBD1
j_call: TRBJ1-1
clone_size: -
v_call: TRBV6-5
cdr3_nt: TGTGCCAGCAGTTACAGGGGGCCCACTGAAGCTTTCTTT
cdr3_aa: CASSYRGPTEAFF

d_call: -
j_call: TRBJ1-5
clone_size: -
v_call: TRBV5-6
cdr3_nt: TGTGCCAGCAGCTTGGGAGGGGGGGCCTGGGTGGCTAATCAGCCCCAGCATTTT
cdr3_aa: CASSLGGGAWVANQPQHF

d_call: TRBD2
j_call: TRBJ2-3
clone_size: -
v_call: TRBV6-1
cdr3_nt: TGTGCCAGCAGTGAACCGCCGGGGGGTTCAGATACGCAGTATTTT
cdr3_aa: CASSEPPGGSDTQYF

d_call: TRBD2
j_call: TRBJ2-3
clone_size: -
v_call: TRBV19
cdr3_nt: TGTGCCAGTAGTATTAGCGGTCTAGCGGGAGGGGGAGATACGCAGTATTTT
cdr3_aa: CASSISGLAGGGDTQYF

d_call: -
j_call: TRBJ1-5
clone_size: -
v_call: TRBV11-2
cdr3_nt: TGTGCCAGCGGACCGGGACACGGCGATCAGCCCCAGCATTTT
cdr3_aa: CASGPGHGDQPQHF

d_call: TRBD2
j_call: TRBJ2-1
clone_size: once
v_call: TRBV5-1
cdr3_nt: TGCGCCAGCAGCTTCCTAGCGGGAGACAATGAGCAGTTCTTC
cdr3_aa: CASSFLAGDNEQFF

d_call: -
j_call: TRBJ2-5
clone_size: -
v_call: TRBV12-3/TRBV12-4
cdr3_nt: TGTGCCAGCATGCTGGGGGCTGGACAGACCCAGTACTTC
cdr3_aa: CASMLGAGQTQYF

d_call: TRBD1
j_call: TRBJ2-1
clone_size: -
v_call: TRBV5-1
cdr3_nt: TGCGCCAGCAGCTTGCGGGACAGCTACTACAATGAGCAGTTCTTC
cdr3_aa: CASSLRDSYYNEQFF

d_call: -
j_call: TRBJ2-3
clone_size: -
v_call: TRBV18
cdr3_nt: TGTGCCAGCTCACTCCCGGGTCGGCCGGCAAGCACAGATACGCAGTATTTT
cdr3_aa: CASSLPGRPASTDTQYF

d_call: -
j_call: TRBJ2-7
clone_size: -
v_call: TRBV7-6
cdr3_nt: TGTGCCAGCAGCCTAGGGGACACCTCCTACGAGCAGTACTTC
cdr3_aa: CASSLGDTSYEQYF

d_call: TRBD2
j_call: TRBJ2-7
clone_size: -
v_call: TRBV2
cdr3_nt: TGTGCCAGCCTAGCGGACTCCGACTACGAGCAGTACTTC
cdr3_aa: CASLADSDYEQYF

d_call: -
j_call: TRBJ2-5
clone_size: -
v_call: TRBV20-1
cdr3_nt: TGCAGTGCTAGAAGACAGGAGACCCAGTACTTC
cdr3_aa: CSARRQETQYF

d_call: -
j_call: TRBJ1-2
clone_size: once
v_call: TRBV24-1
cdr3_nt: TGTGCCACCAGTGATGGGAGGAGAAATGGGGGCTACACCTTC
cdr3_aa: CATSDGRRNGGYTF

d_call: TRBD2
j_call: TRBJ2-1
clone_size: -
v_call: TRBV6-5
cdr3_nt: TGTGCCAGCGCCTCAGCCGGGACTAATTACAATGAGCAGTTCTTC
cdr3_aa: CASASAGTNYNEQFF

d_call: TRBD1
j_call: TRBJ2-7
clone_size: once
v_call: TRBV14
cdr3_nt: TGTGCCAGCAGCCAAGAAGGGGGGACAGGGCGATCCTACGAGCAGTACTTC
cdr3_aa: CASSQEGGTGRSYEQYF

d_call: TRBD1
j_call: TRBJ1-1
clone_size: few
v_call: TRBV2
cdr3_nt: TGTGCCAGCAGTGAACTGGAGGGGGCCTTGAACACTGAAGCTTTCTTT
cdr3_aa: CASSELEGALNTEAFF

d_call: -
j_call: TRBJ1-3
clone_size: few
v_call: TRBV5-1
cdr3_nt: TGCGCCAGCAGCTTGGGACAACTCTCTGGAAACACCATATATTTT
cdr3_aa: CASSLGQLSGNTIYF